The sample holds many counts of the clone carrying this TCR beta chain. Its antigen is unknown. The observed sequence ends 3 residues before the CDR3 terminus, with the missing tail filled in from the germline J gene. The sample is drawn from a study of T cell clonality in common variable immunodeficiency. Study-wide findings and caveats: In common variable immunodeficiency, TCR beta chains reportedly carried fewer deletions and N-nucleotide insertions.

V gave up 4 bases and J gave up 4 bases, with 21 bases separating them. The germline CDR1 and CDR2 sequences are SGHNT and YYREEE (reference sequence). This CDR3 is built from 16 residues. Sequenced by immunoSEQ multiplex PCR; TCRdb stores in-frame clones only, minus some. This sample comprises roughly 39,000 clones, none seen once only. Source material: peripheral blood mononuclear cells. The sequence came from a human donor with common variable immunodeficiency. This sequence joins TRBV5-4 and TRBJ2-7; TRBD1 might be the D (6 bases). The sequenced part of the CDR3 DNA is TGTGCCAGCAGCGGCTACAGGGTAAGTACTTTTTACGAG. As protein: CASSGYRVSTFYE. The whole CDR3 protein is CASSGYRVSTFYEQYF. The entire variable domain, with the rest obtained from reference TRBV5-4 and TRBJ2-7, is as follows: ETGVTQSPTHLIKTRGQQVTLRCSSQSGHNTVSWYQQALGQGPQFIFQYYREEENGRGNFPPRFSGLQFPNYSSELNVNALELDDSALYLCASSGYRVSTFYEQYFGPGTRLTVT.